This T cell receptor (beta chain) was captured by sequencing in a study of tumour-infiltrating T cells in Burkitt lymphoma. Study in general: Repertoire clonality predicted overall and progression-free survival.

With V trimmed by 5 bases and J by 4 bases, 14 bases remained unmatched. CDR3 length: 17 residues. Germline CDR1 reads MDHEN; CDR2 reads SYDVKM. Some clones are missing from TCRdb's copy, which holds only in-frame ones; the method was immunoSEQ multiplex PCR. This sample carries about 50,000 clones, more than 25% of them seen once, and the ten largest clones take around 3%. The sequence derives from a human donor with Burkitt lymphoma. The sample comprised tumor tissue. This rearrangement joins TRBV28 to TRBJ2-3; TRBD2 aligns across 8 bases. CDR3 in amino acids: CASSPPGLRGAADTQYF. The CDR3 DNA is TGTGCCAGCAGTCCCCCCGGTCTGCGGGGGGCGGCAGATACGCAGTATTTT.